Presented here are 3 T cell receptor beta chains from one specimen sequenced in a study of PD-1 blockade in classical Hodgkin lymphoma. Time point in this sample: cycle 4 day 1 (C4D1), after less than 7 weeks of nivolumab. All patients relapsed after autologous stem cell transplantation, and brentuximab vedotin exposure varied. Magnetic negative selection was used to purify CD4+ T cells from PBMCs that had been thawed. Sequencing used immunoSEQ multiplex PCR; TCRdb keeps in-frame clones, though not all of them. The table has roughly 13,000 clones, roughly 80% seen once. The material sequenced was CD4+ T cells from blood, taken before the fourth cycle of nivolumab. Receptor source: a human donor with classical Hodgkin lymphoma.

V and J are TRBV5-5 and TRBJ1-3; D might be TRBD1 (6 bases). The CDR3 loop spans 15 amino acids. The germline V gene has CDR1 SGHKS and CDR2 YYEKEE (reference sequence). Trimming stripped 4 bases from V and 0 bases from J, with 11 bases between. CDR3 amino acids: CASSPDRNSGNTIYF. The CDR3 DNA reads as TGTGCCAGCAGCCCTGACAGGAACTCTGGAAACACCATATATTTT.

The chain combines TRBV15 with TRBJ2-2; 10 bases fit TRBD2. V shed 2 bases, J shed 5 bases, and the junction held 5 bases outside the gene matches. CDR1 and CDR2 from the germline V gene are LNHNV and YYDKDF (reference sequence). The CDR3 runs 16 residues. In DNA, the CDR3 is TGTGCCACCAGCAGACCACTAGCGGGGTATACCGGGGAGCTGTTTTTT. Translated: CATSRPLAGYTGELFF.

This clone was detected only a few times. The V call is TRBV9, the J call TRBJ1-2; no definite D call. Per the germline V gene, CDR1 is SGDLS and CDR2 is YYNGEE. Trimming took off 5 bases at V and 4 bases at J, with 15 bases between the two ends. This CDR3 comprises 14 residues. CDR3 sequence (DNA): TGTGCCAGCAGATCTAATTGGTACGGCTATGGCTACACCTTC. It specifies CASRSNWYGYGYTF.